Listed below are T cell receptor beta chains from one sample, sequenced in a study of T cell responses to AZD1222 COVID-19 vaccine. This table comes from immunoSEQ multiplex PCR, and its TCRdb copy is limited to in-frame clones, with some not included. The profile shows roughly 100,000 clones, around 83% of them singletons. Source: peripheral blood, taken on day 0 of AZD1222 vaccination. The source of these receptors is an adult in good health. Each CDR3 is given with its conserved first and last residue. D genes are given only for firm matches. Size tells how often a clone was seen (once, few, many) or the class of an expanded clone, and some rows leave it out.

j_gene,abundance,v_gene,d_gene,CDR3nt,CDR3aa
TRBJ2-2,NA,TRBV6-2/TRBV6-3,TRBD2,TGTGCCAGCGGCCGGGGGGGGAGCACCGGGGAGCTGTTTTTT,CASGRGGSTGELFF
TRBJ1-4,NA,TRBV21-1,NA,TGTGCCAGCAGTACTAATGACAGACCAACTAATGAAAAACTGTTTTTT,CASSTNDRPTNEKLFF
TRBJ1-5,once,TRBV24-1,NA,TGTGCCACCAGTGATAACAGGGCTCCCATTCCCCAGCATTTT,CATSDNRAPIPQHF
TRBJ1-2,NA,TRBV7-3,NA,TGTGCCAGCAGCTCACAGGCATCTGGCTATGGCTACACCTTC,CASSSQASGYGYTF
TRBJ1-1,NA,TRBV5-1,NA,TGCGCCAGCGGTCAAGGCAGCAACACTGAAGCTTTCTTT,CASGQGSNTEAFF
TRBJ2-7,NA,TRBV7-2,TRBD2,TGTGCCAGCAGCCTGGGACTAGCGGGAGGCCACGAGCAGTACTTC,CASSLGLAGGHEQYF
TRBJ1-1,NA,TRBV3-1/TRBV3-2,NA,TGTGCCAGCAGCCAACCTGCAAGGGACACTGAAGCTTTCTTT,CASSQPARDTEAFF
TRBJ2-1,many,TRBV7-9,TRBD2,TGTGCCAGCAGCCCAGTTAGCGGGAGAAACTACAATGAGCAGTTCTTC,CASSPVSGRNYNEQFF
TRBJ2-1,NA,TRBV4-2,TRBD2,TGTGCCAGCAGCCAAGGGGAAGCGGGGAGGCCGTTCTTC,CASSQGEAGRPFF
TRBJ1-4,NA,TRBV25-1,TRBD1,TGTGCCAGCAGTGCCCGGACAGGGTGGACTGAAAAACTGTTTTTT,CASSARTGWTEKLFF
TRBJ1-2,NA,TRBV5-4,NA,TGTGCCAGCAGCCTAGACGAGAACTATGGCTACACCTTC,CASSLDENYGYTF
TRBJ2-7,NA,TRBV4-2,TRBD2,TGTGCCAGCAGCGGGACTAGCGGGAGCTACGAGCAGTACTTC,CASSGTSGSYEQYF
TRBJ2-7,NA,TRBV7-6,NA,TGTGCCAGCAGCCCCTCGGGACCGACCTACGAGCAGTACTTC,CASSPSGPTYEQYF
TRBJ2-3,NA,TRBV24-1,NA,TGTGCCACCAAAAAGGCTAGCGGCACAGATACGCAGTATTTT,CATKKASGTDTQYF
TRBJ2-1,NA,TRBV21-1,NA,TGTGCCAGCAGCATAAGACTAGGAAGGGATTACAATGAGCAGTTCTTC,CASSIRLGRDYNEQFF
TRBJ2-7,few,TRBV5-6,NA,TGTGCCAGCAGCTTGGCAGGTAACTTCTACGAGCAGTACTTC,CASSLAGNFYEQYF
TRBJ2-3,NA,TRBV5-1,TRBD2,TGCGCCAGCAGCCAGAGCGGGGTCACAGATACGCAGTATTTT,CASSQSGVTDTQYF
TRBJ1-2,few,TRBV6-5,TRBD1,TGTGCCAGCAGTTGGGGACAGGGTGGCTACACCTTC,CASSWGQGGYTF
TRBJ1-5,NA,TRBV7-2,NA,TGTGCCAGCAGCTTATCCGGGGGTGGTCAGCCCCAGCATTTT,CASSLSGGGQPQHF
TRBJ2-1,once,TRBV11-1,TRBD1,TGTGCCAGCAGCTTATTCCAGGGGGCCAACAATGAGCAGTTCTTC,CASSLFQGANNEQFF
TRBJ1-2,NA,TRBV28,NA,TGTGCCAGCAGATTCAGAGGACAGACTAACTATGGCTACATCTTC,CASRFRGQTNYGYIF
TRBJ2-2,few,TRBV7-3,NA,TGTGCCAGCAGCTCCCCCGCGGAGGACGGGGAGCTGTTTTTT,CASSSPAEDGELFF
TRBJ2-7,NA,TRBV18,NA,TGTGCCAGCTCACCTATGGGGGCCCGCGAGCAGTACTTC,CASSPMGAREQYF
TRBJ1-5,NA,TRBV6-1,NA,TGTGCCAGCAGTGAAGCCGACAGCCGCCAGCATTTT,CASSEADSRQHF
TRBJ2-7,NA,TRBV28,TRBD1,TGTGCCAGCAGACCGCCGGGACAGGGGGCCTACGAGCAGTACTTC,CASRPPGQGAYEQYF
TRBJ2-7,NA,TRBV5-6,NA,TGTGCCAGCAGCTTGCCGACATGGTCCAACGAGCAGTACTTC,CASSLPTWSNEQYF
TRBJ2-1,NA,TRBV5-8,TRBD2,TGTGCCAGCAGCTCGACTAGCGGGAGCTCCTACAATGAGCAGTTCTTC,CASSSTSGSSYNEQFF
TRBJ2-2,NA,TRBV18,NA,TGTGCCAGCTCACCGTGGATGCCCAACGCCGGGGAGCTGTTTTTT,CASSPWMPNAGELFF
TRBJ1-3,many,TRBV9,NA,TGTGCCAGCAGCGTAGATGGGAGCTCTGGAAACACCATATATTTT,CASSVDGSSGNTIYF
TRBJ1-1,NA,TRBV20-1,NA,TGCAGTGCCAAGGTGAACACTGAAGCTTTCTTT,CSAKVNTEAFF
TRBJ1-1,NA,TRBV19,TRBD1,TGTGCCAGTACGGGACAGGTGAACACTGAAGCTTTCTTT,CASTGQVNTEAFF
TRBJ1-1,NA,TRBV25-1,NA,TGTGCCAGCAGTGAATATGGCAGTTTCGACACTGAAGCTTTCTTT,CASSEYGSFDTEAFF
TRBJ2-7,NA,TRBV6-1,NA,TGTGCCAGCAGCCAAAAAGGGGATACATTGCAGTACTTC,CASSQKGDTLQYF
TRBJ2-5,NA,TRBV27,TRBD1,TGTGCCAGCAGGGTAACAGGGGAGCAAGAGACCCAGTACTTC,CASRVTGEQETQYF
TRBJ1-5,NA,TRBV7-9,TRBD1,TGTGCCAGCAGCCTGAGCGGGACAGGGGGCGCAAACAATCAGCCCCAGCATTTT,CASSLSGTGGANNQPQHF
TRBJ1-1,NA,TRBV28,NA,TGTGCCAGCAGCTCCCTCCAGCGGGACCGCCGGAACACTGAAGCTTTCTTT,CASSSLQRDRRNTEAFF
TRBJ2-7,NA,TRBV27,TRBD1,TGTGCCAGCAGTTCCCGGGACAGATACGAGCAGTACTTC,CASSSRDRYEQYF
TRBJ1-2,NA,TRBV6-2/TRBV6-3,TRBD1,TGTGCCAGCAGTTTGGGACAGGTTTGGCTTAACTATGGCTACACCTTC,CASSLGQVWLNYGYTF
TRBJ2-5,NA,TRBV5-4,NA,TGTGCCAGCAGCTTGACGCAAACCCAGAGGGAGACCCAGTACTTC,CASSLTQTQRETQYF
TRBJ1-3,once,TRBV5-1,TRBD1,TGCGCCAGCAGCCCGGCGTGGGACAGACGAAACACCATATATTTT,CASSPAWDRRNTIYF